A selection of T cell receptor beta chains follows, all from one sample in a study of Ad26.COV2.S vaccination and SARS-CoV-2 variants. Generated by immunoSEQ multiplex PCR, the TCRdb table keeps only in-frame clones and is missing some. The sample lists 300,000 to 350,000 clones; about 90% were seen once. Specimen: peripheral blood, collected in a trial of Ad26.COV2.S vaccine versus placebo. The source is a person between 18 and 65 years old who received the Ad26.COV2.S COVID-19 vaccine or a placebo. Each CDR3 is given with its conserved first and last residue. The D gene is left open where the match is weak. The size field is filled for only some rows; it gives once, few, many or a size class.

D gene: TRBD1; J gene: TRBJ1-1; V gene: TRBV27; clone size: -; CDR3 protein: CASSHYSTGITEAFF; CDR3 DNA: TGTGCCAGCAGCCATTATTCGACAGGGATCACTGAAGCTTTCTTT
D gene: TRBD2; J gene: TRBJ2-1; V gene: TRBV2; clone size: -; CDR3 protein: CASRPGLGTYNEQFF; CDR3 DNA: TGTGCCAGCAGGCCAGGACTAGGGACCTACAATGAGCAGTTCTTC
D gene: -; J gene: TRBJ2-5; V gene: TRBV5-8; clone size: -; CDR3 protein: CASSPNSFGTLQETQYF; CDR3 DNA: TGTGCCAGCAGCCCAAACTCATTCGGGACACTCCAAGAGACCCAGTACTTC
D gene: -; J gene: TRBJ2-5; V gene: TRBV7-9; clone size: -; CDR3 protein: CASSFRVGLEQETQYF; CDR3 DNA: TGTGCCAGCAGCTTTCGAGTCGGGTTAGAGCAAGAGACCCAGTACTTC
D gene: TRBD2; J gene: TRBJ2-5; V gene: TRBV19; clone size: -; CDR3 protein: CASSIPGDSGGTQYF; CDR3 DNA: TGTGCCAGTAGTATCCCCGGGGATAGCGGGGGGACCCAGTACTTC
D gene: TRBD2; J gene: TRBJ2-3; V gene: TRBV19; clone size: -; CDR3 protein: CASRAWGLAGTDTQYF; CDR3 DNA: TGTGCCAGTAGAGCCTGGGGACTAGCGGGCACAGATACGCAGTATTTT
D gene: -; J gene: TRBJ2-7; V gene: TRBV4-1; clone size: -; CDR3 protein: CASSLDQMSYEQYF; CDR3 DNA: TGCGCCAGCAGCCTCGATCAGATGTCCTACGAGCAGTACTTC
D gene: -; J gene: TRBJ2-5; V gene: TRBV18; clone size: -; CDR3 protein: CASSPRPGAGQETQYF; CDR3 DNA: TGTGCCAGCTCACCACGCCCAGGGGCTGGGCAAGAGACCCAGTACTTC
D gene: -; J gene: TRBJ1-1; V gene: TRBV19; clone size: -; CDR3 protein: CASSIGVNEAFF; CDR3 DNA: TGTGCCAGTAGTATCGGGGTGAATGAAGCTTTCTTT
D gene: TRBD1; J gene: TRBJ2-2; V gene: TRBV7-2; clone size: -; CDR3 protein: CASSSRQGAGTGELFF; CDR3 DNA: TGTGCCAGCAGCTCGCGGCAGGGGGCGGGGACCGGGGAGCTGTTTTTT
D gene: -; J gene: TRBJ2-5; V gene: TRBV28; clone size: -; CDR3 protein: CASIRQETQYF; CDR3 DNA: TGTGCCAGCATCCGCCAAGAGACCCAGTACTTC
D gene: -; J gene: TRBJ2-1; V gene: TRBV6-2/TRBV6-3; clone size: -; CDR3 protein: CASSYSIAEPYNEQFF; CDR3 DNA: TGTGCCAGCAGTTACTCGATAGCGGAGCCGTACAATGAGCAGTTCTTC
D gene: -; J gene: TRBJ2-3; V gene: TRBV9; clone size: -; CDR3 protein: CASSVEAFTDTQYF; CDR3 DNA: TGTGCCAGCAGCGTAGAGGCCTTCACAGATACGCAGTATTTT
D gene: TRBD2; J gene: TRBJ2-3; V gene: TRBV19; clone size: -; CDR3 protein: CASALAGGTDTQYF; CDR3 DNA: TGTGCCAGTGCTCTAGCGGGGGGGACAGATACGCAGTATTTT
D gene: -; J gene: TRBJ1-1; V gene: TRBV6-5; clone size: -; CDR3 protein: CASSSDRYTEAFF; CDR3 DNA: TGTGCCAGCAGTTCCGACAGGTACACTGAAGCTTTCTTT
D gene: TRBD1; J gene: TRBJ1-2; V gene: TRBV19; clone size: -; CDR3 protein: CASSFPPRGDYTF; CDR3 DNA: TGTGCCAGTAGTTTCCCCCCCAGGGGGGACTACACCTTC
D gene: -; J gene: TRBJ1-5; V gene: TRBV5-3; clone size: few; CDR3 protein: CARSLARPREPQHF; CDR3 DNA: TGTGCCAGAAGCTTGGCCCGACCTAGGGAGCCCCAGCATTTT
D gene: TRBD1; J gene: TRBJ1-5; V gene: TRBV7-2; clone size: -; CDR3 protein: CASSLAGQGQPQHF; CDR3 DNA: TGTGCCAGCAGCTTAGCCGGACAGGGGCAGCCCCAGCATTTT
D gene: TRBD2; J gene: TRBJ2-7; V gene: TRBV4-1; clone size: -; CDR3 protein: CASSQGAGGRLYEQYF; CDR3 DNA: TGCGCCAGCAGCCAAGGAGCGGGGGGGCGGCTCTACGAGCAGTACTTC
D gene: -; J gene: TRBJ1-3; V gene: TRBV6-2/TRBV6-3; clone size: few; CDR3 protein: CASSSQEFGNTIYF; CDR3 DNA: TGTGCCAGCAGTTCCCAGGAGTTTGGAAACACCATATATTTT
D gene: -; J gene: TRBJ1-5; V gene: TRBV30; clone size: once; CDR3 protein: CAWSAGYSNQPQHF; CDR3 DNA: TGTGCCTGGAGCGCGGGGTATAGCAATCAGCCCCAGCATTTT
D gene: -; J gene: TRBJ1-1; V gene: TRBV27; clone size: -; CDR3 protein: CASSSGVYLLRDTEAFF; CDR3 DNA: TGTGCCAGCAGTTCGGGGGTGTATCTCTTGAGGGACACTGAAGCTTTCTTT
D gene: TRBD1; J gene: TRBJ2-1; V gene: TRBV28; clone size: -; CDR3 protein: CASSLSSGWDRDYNEQFF; CDR3 DNA: TGTGCCAGCAGTTTATCATCAGGGTGGGACAGAGATTACAATGAGCAGTTCTTC
D gene: -; J gene: TRBJ2-3; V gene: TRBV29-1; clone size: -; CDR3 protein: CSVHTRFTDTQYF; CDR3 DNA: TGCAGCGTCCATACTAGATTTACAGATACGCAGTATTTT
D gene: -; J gene: TRBJ2-7; V gene: TRBV12-3/TRBV12-4; clone size: -; CDR3 protein: CASSLGGGEQYF; CDR3 DNA: TGTGCCAGTTCACTGGGGGGCGGCGAGCAGTACTTC
D gene: -; J gene: TRBJ1-5; V gene: TRBV3-1/TRBV3-2; clone size: -; CDR3 protein: CASSQEPGQPQHF; CDR3 DNA: TGTGCCAGCAGCCAAGAACCCGGGCAGCCCCAGCATTTT
D gene: TRBD1; J gene: TRBJ2-6; V gene: TRBV6-2/TRBV6-3; clone size: -; CDR3 protein: CASSYSRTGSSGANVLTF; CDR3 DNA: TGTGCCAGCAGTTACTCACGGACAGGTTCCTCTGGGGCCAACGTCCTGACTTTC
D gene: -; J gene: TRBJ2-5; V gene: TRBV19; clone size: once; CDR3 protein: CASSLLPGEETQYF; CDR3 DNA: TGTGCCAGTAGTCTCCTTCCCGGGGAAGAGACCCAGTACTTC
D gene: -; J gene: TRBJ1-1; V gene: TRBV5-4; clone size: -; CDR3 protein: CASSLNQGNEAFF; CDR3 DNA: TGTGCCAGCAGCTTGAATCAGGGGAATGAAGCTTTCTTT
D gene: TRBD1; J gene: TRBJ2-1; V gene: TRBV4-1; clone size: -; CDR3 protein: CASSQVPVRRDRGIHNEQFF; CDR3 DNA: TGCGCCAGCAGCCAAGTTCCCGTTCGTAGGGACAGGGGGATCCACAATGAGCAGTTCTTC
D gene: -; J gene: TRBJ2-1; V gene: TRBV14; clone size: -; CDR3 protein: CASSPARLASNEQFF; CDR3 DNA: TGTGCCAGCAGCCCCGCAAGGCTAGCTTCTAATGAGCAGTTCTTC
D gene: -; J gene: TRBJ1-4; V gene: TRBV7-8; clone size: -; CDR3 protein: CASSPMNRANEKLFF; CDR3 DNA: TGTGCCAGCTCCCCGATGAACAGAGCTAATGAAAAACTGTTTTTT
D gene: TRBD1; J gene: TRBJ2-7; V gene: TRBV19; clone size: -; CDR3 protein: CARNRDRDEQYF; CDR3 DNA: TGTGCCAGAAACCGGGACAGGGACGAGCAGTACTTC
D gene: TRBD1; J gene: TRBJ1-2; V gene: TRBV6-5; clone size: -; CDR3 protein: CASSYKDRVYGYTF; CDR3 DNA: TGTGCCAGCAGTTACAAGGACAGGGTGTATGGCTACACCTTC
D gene: -; J gene: TRBJ2-5; V gene: TRBV5-1; clone size: -; CDR3 protein: CASSPDWSSQTQYF; CDR3 DNA: TGCGCCAGCAGCCCGGATTGGAGTTCGCAGACCCAGTACTTC
D gene: -; J gene: TRBJ1-4; V gene: TRBV18; clone size: -; CDR3 protein: CASSPLSVGDNEKLFF; CDR3 DNA: TGTGCCAGCTCACCATTAAGTGTCGGAGATAATGAAAAACTGTTTTTT
D gene: TRBD2; J gene: TRBJ2-1; V gene: TRBV24-1; clone size: -; CDR3 protein: CATSDPTSGSYNEQFF; CDR3 DNA: TGTGCCACCAGTGATCCCACTAGCGGGAGTTACAATGAGCAGTTCTTC
D gene: TRBD1; J gene: TRBJ1-1; V gene: TRBV11-2; clone size: -; CDR3 protein: CASSLGTGGLNTEAFF; CDR3 DNA: TGTGCCAGCAGTTTAGGGACAGGGGGCTTGAACACTGAAGCTTTCTTT
D gene: -; J gene: TRBJ1-2; V gene: TRBV7-8; clone size: -; CDR3 protein: CASSSRIPGANYGYTF; CDR3 DNA: TGTGCCAGCAGCTCTAGAATTCCCGGGGCTAACTATGGCTACACCTTC
D gene: TRBD1; J gene: TRBJ2-4; V gene: TRBV5-1; clone size: -; CDR3 protein: CASSGGQGKDIQYF; CDR3 DNA: TGCGCCAGCAGCGGGGGACAGGGGAAAGACATTCAGTACTTC
D gene: -; J gene: TRBJ2-3; V gene: TRBV7-9; clone size: -; CDR3 protein: CAGTWLAVSTDTQYF; CDR3 DNA: TGTGCAGGGACCTGGTTAGCAGTAAGCACAGATACGCAGTATTTT
D gene: -; J gene: TRBJ1-2; V gene: TRBV12-3/TRBV12-4; clone size: -; CDR3 protein: CASSLQQRGYTF; CDR3 DNA: TGTGCCAGCAGTCTTCAGCAGAGGGGCTACACCTTC
D gene: -; J gene: TRBJ2-1; V gene: TRBV12-5; clone size: once; CDR3 protein: CASESPTSFHEQFF; CDR3 DNA: TGTGCTAGTGAATCACCCACTAGTTTCCATGAGCAGTTCTTC
D gene: -; J gene: TRBJ1-5; V gene: TRBV18; clone size: -; CDR3 protein: CASSLDRINQPQHF; CDR3 DNA: TGTGCCAGCTCACTTGACAGGATCAATCAGCCCCAGCATTTT
D gene: -; J gene: TRBJ1-2; V gene: TRBV4-1; clone size: -; CDR3 protein: CASSQDTEAPPLDYGYTF; CDR3 DNA: TGCGCCAGCAGCCAAGATACGGAGGCGCCTCCTTTGGACTATGGCTACACCTTC
D gene: -; J gene: TRBJ2-3; V gene: TRBV6-4; clone size: -; CDR3 protein: CASRGGTDTQYF; CDR3 DNA: TGTGCCAGCAGAGGCGGTACAGATACGCAGTATTTT
D gene: TRBD2; J gene: TRBJ2-3; V gene: TRBV7-9; clone size: -; CDR3 protein: CASSPTSGSDTDTQYF; CDR3 DNA: TGTGCCAGCAGCCCGACTAGCGGGTCAGACACAGATACGCAGTATTTT
D gene: -; J gene: TRBJ1-2; V gene: TRBV6-2/TRBV6-3; clone size: -; CDR3 protein: CASSHHNSNYGYTF; CDR3 DNA: TGTGCCAGCAGCCACCATAATTCGAACTATGGCTACACCTTC
D gene: TRBD2; J gene: TRBJ2-5; V gene: TRBV9; clone size: -; CDR3 protein: CASSQAGGPVETQYF; CDR3 DNA: TGTGCCAGCAGCCAAGCGGGAGGGCCGGTGGAGACCCAGTACTTC
D gene: -; J gene: TRBJ2-5; V gene: TRBV19; clone size: -; CDR3 protein: CASSMSGGGGETQYF; CDR3 DNA: TGTGCCAGTAGTATGTCCGGCGGTGGGGGGGAGACCCAGTACTTC
D gene: -; J gene: TRBJ1-4; V gene: TRBV5-1; clone size: -; CDR3 protein: CASSLDGRGNEKLFF; CDR3 DNA: TGCGCCAGCAGCTTGGATGGACGGGGGAATGAAAAACTGTTTTTT
D gene: -; J gene: TRBJ1-6; V gene: TRBV12-3/TRBV12-4; clone size: -; CDR3 protein: CASNQDGYSPLHF; CDR3 DNA: TGTGCCAGCAATCAGGACGGGTATTCACCCCTCCACTTT
D gene: TRBD2; J gene: TRBJ2-1; V gene: TRBV13; clone size: -; CDR3 protein: CASSGTSGGYNEQFF; CDR3 DNA: TGTGCCAGCAGCGGAACTAGCGGGGGGTACAATGAGCAGTTCTTC
D gene: -; J gene: TRBJ2-7; V gene: TRBV6-2/TRBV6-3; clone size: -; CDR3 protein: CASSHAPSYEQYF; CDR3 DNA: TGTGCCAGCAGCCACGCCCCTTCCTACGAGCAGTACTTC